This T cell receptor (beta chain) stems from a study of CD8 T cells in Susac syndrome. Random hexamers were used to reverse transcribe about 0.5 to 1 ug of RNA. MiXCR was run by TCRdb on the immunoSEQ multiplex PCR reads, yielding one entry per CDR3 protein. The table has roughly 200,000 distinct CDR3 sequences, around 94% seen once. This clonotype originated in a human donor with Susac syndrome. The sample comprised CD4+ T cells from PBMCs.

The CDR3 bases are TGTGCCAGCAGCTTAGGGGGCGGGAGGGCCGAGACCCAGTACTTC. Translating gives CASSLGGGRAETQYF. The V gene is TRBV7-2, the J gene TRBJ2-5, with 9 bases that match TRBD2. CDR1 is SGHTA, CDR2 FQGNSA, per germline. The trim removed 1 base at V and 5 bases at J, leaving 5 bases unmatched. The CDR3 is made up of 15 amino acids.